The 9 T cell receptor beta chains in this list originate from one sample, sequenced in a study of OX40 agonist ivuxolimab in advanced cancers. Some clones are missing from TCRdb's copy, which holds only in-frame ones; the method was immunoSEQ multiplex PCR. The sample consists of roughly 100,000 clones, 95% to 97% of them appearing once. The source was CD4+ or CD8+ T cells sorted from blood, collected in a trial of the OX40 agonist ivuxolimab. Every receptor here comes from an adult with an advanced solid tumor such as melanoma, head and neck, liver or kidney cancer.

The chain recombines TRBV29-1 with TRBJ2-5, with D possibly called TRBD1 or TRBD2 (5 bases each). Germline-derived CDR1 and CDR2 are SQVTM and ANQGSEA. This CDR3 region has 11 residues. V was clipped by 7 bases and J by 5 bases, with 11 bases between them. In DNA, the CDR3 is TGCAGCGCTCTCGAGGGGGAGACCCAGTACTTC. This gives the protein CSALEGETQYF.

The chain uses TRBV28 and TRBJ1-5, with D possibly being TRBD1 (6 bases). Germline V CDR1 and CDR2: MDHEN, SYDVKM. This CDR3 region has 14 residues. V was shortened by 6 bases and J by 6 bases, with 15 bases between the two germline ends. Here the CDR3 reads CASSPRQESQPQHF. Here the CDR3 DNA reads TGTGCCAGCAGCCCACGACAGGAAAGTCAGCCCCAGCATTTT.

The chain combines TRBV27 with TRBJ1-4, with TRBD1 identical over 9 bases. The CDR3 sequence is 16 residues long. Germline V gene lookup returns CDR1 MNHEY and CDR2 SMNVEV (reference sequence). The J segment lost 5 bases and the V segment lost 2 bases, leaving 6 bases of the junction unmatched. The CDR3: CASSLTGTGMNEKLFF. The CDR3 bases are TGTGCCAGCAGTTTAACCGGGACAGGGATGAATGAAAAACTGTTTTTT. The variable domain in full, with the rest retrieved from reference TRBV27 and TRBJ1-4, is EAQVTQNPRYLITVTGKKLTVTCSQNMNHEYMSWYRQDPGLGLRQIYYSMNVEVTDKGDVPEGYKVSRKEKRNFPLILESPSPNQTSLYFCASSLTGTGMNEKLFFGSGTQLSVL.

The chain is built from TRBV4-3 and TRBJ1-1; D is possibly TRBD1 (6 bases). CDR1 is LGHNA, CDR2 YSLEER, per germline. The CDR3 runs 17 residues. V was clipped by 4 bases and J by 0 bases, with 18 bases between them. In nucleotides, the CDR3 is TGCGCCAGCAGCCCTGGGGTCAGGGGCCGTTTGAACACTGAAGCTTTCTTT. Its translation: CASSPGVRGRLNTEAFF.

The rearrangement links TRBV7-6 to TRBJ2-7, with D tentatively TRBD1 (5 bases). The CDR3 runs 13 residues. Trimming stripped 3 bases from V and 1 base from J, with 7 bases between. CDR1 is SGHVS and CDR2 is FNYEAQ in the germline V gene. The CDR3 DNA is TGTGCCAGCAGCTTTGACAGTTCCTACGAGCAGTACTTC. Amino acid sequence: CASSFDSSYEQYF.

The rearrangement joins TRBV19 to TRBJ2-7; TRBD1 might be the D (6 bases). Per germline, CDR1 LNHDA and CDR2 SQIVND (reference sequence). Trimming took off 5 bases at V and 1 base at J, with 9 bases between the two ends. The CDR3 sequence is 13 residues long. The CDR3 coding sequence is TGTGCCAGTAGTGCCACAGGGTCCTACGAGCAGTACTTC. This gives the protein CASSATGSYEQYF.

The chain employs TRBV19 and TRBJ2-1, with 7 bases that match TRBD2. The ends lost 1 base at V and 8 bases at J; junction bases unmatched: 8. Germline assignment: CDR1 LNHDA and CDR2 SQIVND (reference sequence). This CDR3 is built from 15 residues. Written as DNA, the CDR3 is TGTGCCAGTAGTATAGGCGGGGGAGAGGGGCATGAGCAGTTCTTC. Translated: CASSIGGGEGHEQFF.

This clone was found a few times. V and J are TRBV6-1 and TRBJ2-7; D unclear. The V gene's germline CDR1 is MNHNS and CDR2 SASEGT. The CDR3 covers 13 residues. The V end was cut by 3 bases, the J end by 6 bases, with 12 bases between. The CDR3 DNA sequence: TGTGCCAGCAGTGATACCACAAGCAGCGAGCAGTACTTC. It encodes CASSDTTSSEQYF.

This rearrangement joins TRBV27 to TRBJ1-4, with D uncertain. This CDR3 is built from 16 residues. Trimming removed 5 bases from V and 0 bases from J, with 13 bases in between. Germline V gives CDR1 MNHEY, CDR2 SMNVEV (reference sequence). In DNA form, the CDR3 reads TGTGCCAGCAGTCCCCACGGGTCGGCAACTAATGAAAAACTGTTTTTT. Its translation: CASSPHGSATNEKLFF.